This T cell receptor beta chain was captured by sequencing in a study of T-cell reconstitution after alpha-beta-depleted transplantation in children. Unique molecular identifiers were used to barcode this TCRbeta library. One entry per CDR3 protein results from TCRdb running MiXCR on the PCR reads. In the table there are about 15,000 distinct CDR3 sequences, over 10% of which are singletons. The germline CDR1 and CDR2 sequences are DFQATT and SNEGSKA (reference sequence). Trimming cost V 7 bases and J 3 bases, with 13 bases left between them. The CDR3 is made up of 12 amino acids. The sequenced sample was PBMCs, mostly from graft donor cells, obtained 180 days after TCRalphabeta/CD19-depleted stem cell transplant. The genes are TRBV20-1 and TRBJ2-7, with D uncertain. The TCR sequence derives from a boy under two years old who had a stem cell transplant for Wiskott-Aldrich syndrome, so the T cells may come from the graft donor. The CDR3 bases are TGCAGTGTCCGCAGGTCGGGCTACGAGCAGTACTTC. Translated, it gives CSVRRSGYEQYF.